The present TCR beta chain was sequenced within a study of blood T cell repertoires in COVID-19. Those who participated ranged in age from about 18 to 95 years and resided in about two dozen US areas. Per the study methods: Amplification of reference gene primers provided the estimated nucleated cell counts. Method: immunoSEQ multiplex PCR; TCRdb's copy keeps in-frame clones and lacks some. The DNA was the basis for D and trimming; V, J and clone size are from that table. The sample includes approximately 230,000 clones, approximately 84% seen only once; the top ten take approximately 1.6%. Germline V gene sequence: CDR1 ENHRY, CDR2 SYGVKD. CDR3 length: 12 amino acids. With 4 bases removed from V and 5 bases from J, the gap between germline ends came to 6 bases.

The sequence was collected from a man aged 40-49 years who had recovered from COVID-19. The chain recombines TRBV10-3 with TRBJ1-5; no firm D call. The sample was PBMCs or T cells enriched from blood (not recorded which). CDR3 nucleotide sequence: TGTGCCATCAGTGCGGTGGATCAGCCCCAGCATTTT. Translated: CAISAVDQPQHF.